This TCR beta chain was recovered during a study of blood T cell repertoires in COVID-19. The CDR3 covers 15 residues. Per the germline V gene, CDR1 is SGHAT and CDR2 is FQNNGV. V was cut by 1 base and J by 7 bases, with 13 bases left in between. In the original workflow: It was from reference gene primer amplification that nucleated cell counts were estimated. The protocol was immunoSEQ multiplex PCR, while the TCRdb copy is restricted to in-frame clones and leaves out a portion. Clonal size and the V and J genes are those of that table, whereas D and trimming came from the DNA. The sample includes about 70,000 clones, approximately 85% of them seen just once.

The genes are TRBV11-2 and TRBJ1-4, with D unclear. The sample consisted of peripheral blood. The TCR was taken from a man older than 75 with acute or convalescent COVID-19. The CDR3 sequence is CASSLGSGSGEKLFF. CDR3 DNA sequence: TGTGCCAGCAGCTTAGGGTCGGGGAGTGGTGAAAAACTGTTTTTT.